The entry below gives a single TCR beta chain sequence along with its context. Its specificity is not known. This sample is drawn from a study of brain T cells in children with intractable seizures. Study conclusions and caveats: HCMV serostatus was not known, and viral specificity came from CDR3 similarity only. Pre-surgery blood may have been undersampled, hiding some clones.

Generated by immunoSEQ multiplex PCR, the TCRdb table keeps only in-frame clones and is missing some. The profile covers about 340,000 clones, with about 93% appearing a single time and around 5% taken by the ten largest. Germline loops: CDR1 ENHRY, CDR2 SYGVKD. The J segment lost 6 bases and the V segment lost 7 bases, leaving 12 bases of the junction unmatched. The CDR3 is made up of 18 amino acids. Time point noted: blood from clinic visit 5 months post-surgery; TSC patient then seizure free. The sequenced cases were selected for having the highest brain T cell transcript signatures. The TCR was taken from a boy less than two years old with tuberous sclerosis and intractable seizures. The chain carries TRBV10-3 and TRBJ2-1, with TRBD2 matching over 16 bases. The source was peripheral blood, collected about 5 months after surgery. The CDR3, as DNA: TGTGCCATCATCGGGGTCGGGACTAGCGGGGGGGCCGCCAATGAGCAGTTCTTC. Protein product: CAIIGVGTSGGAANEQFF.